This T cell receptor (beta chain) appears in the sequencing data of a study of control samples from healthy donors and cancer patients. The data were produced by immunoSEQ multiplex PCR, yet TCRdb's version contains in-frame clones alone and is incomplete. Among fewer than 20,000 clones, around four fifths were seen once, and the ten largest hold about 29%. The length of the CDR3 is 15 residues. V was cut by 0 bases and J by 2 bases, with 8 bases left in between. Germline V gene lookup returns CDR1 LGHNA and CDR2 YNFKEQ. This clonotype was sampled from a woman aged 70-85 years with lung cancer. The chain uses TRBV4-2 and TRBJ1-5, with D tentatively TRBD1 (5 bases). Sequenced: PBMCs. Written as DNA, the CDR3 is TGTGCCAGCAGCCAAGATTGGGGGGGCAATCAGCCCCAGCATTTT. Translating it yields CASSQDWGGNQPQHF.